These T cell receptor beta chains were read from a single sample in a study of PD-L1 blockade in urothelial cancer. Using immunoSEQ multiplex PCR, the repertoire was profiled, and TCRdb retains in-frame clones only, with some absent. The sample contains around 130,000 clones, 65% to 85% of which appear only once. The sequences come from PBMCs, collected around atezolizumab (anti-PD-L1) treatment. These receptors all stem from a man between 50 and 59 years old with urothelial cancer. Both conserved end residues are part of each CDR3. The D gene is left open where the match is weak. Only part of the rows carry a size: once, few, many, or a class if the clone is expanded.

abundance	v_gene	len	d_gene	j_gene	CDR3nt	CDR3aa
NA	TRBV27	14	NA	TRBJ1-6	TGTGCCAGCAGTCCCGCAGGGAGGAATTCACCCCTCCACTTT	CASSPAGRNSPLHF
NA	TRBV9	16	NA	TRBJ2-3	TGTGCCAGCAGCGTATTAGGGGCTAAGGGCACAGATACGCAGTATTTT	CASSVLGAKGTDTQYF
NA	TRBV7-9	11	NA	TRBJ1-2	TGTGCCAGCAGCTTAGTCCAGGGCTACACCTTC	CASSLVQGYTF
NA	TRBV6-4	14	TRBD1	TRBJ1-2	TGTGCCAGCAGGGCAGACAGGGGGAACTATGGCTACACCTTC	CASRADRGNYGYTF
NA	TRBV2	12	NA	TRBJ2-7	TGTGCCAGCAGGTCCGGTCGCTACGAGCAGTACTTC	CASRSGRYEQYF
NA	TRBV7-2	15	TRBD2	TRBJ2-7	TGTGCCAGCAGGCAACTAGCGGGAGTACCCTACGAGCAGTACTTC	CASRQLAGVPYEQYF
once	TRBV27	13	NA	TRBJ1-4	TGTGCCAGCAGTTCCGAAGCCCGTGAAAAACTGTTTTTT	CASSSEAREKLFF
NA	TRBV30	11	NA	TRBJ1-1	TGTGCCTCATCGGGGTCGTACGTTGGTTTCTTT	CASSGSYVGFF
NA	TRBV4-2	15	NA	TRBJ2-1	TGTGCCAGCAGCCAGCTGGCACTAGCAAACAATGAGCAGTTCTTC	CASSQLALANNEQFF
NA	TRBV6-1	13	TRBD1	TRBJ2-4	TGTGCCAGCAGTTGGACAGGGGCGGGCATTCAGTACTTC	CASSWTGAGIQYF
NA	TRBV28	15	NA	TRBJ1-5	TGTGCCAGCATCCCAGCGGAGGGTAGCAATCAGCCCCAGCATTTT	CASIPAEGSNQPQHF
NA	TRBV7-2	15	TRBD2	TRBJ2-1	TGTGCCAGCAGCTTAAATGGCGGGAGTTACGTAGAGCAGTTCTTC	CASSLNGGSYVEQFF
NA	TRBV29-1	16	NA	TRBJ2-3	TGCAGCGTCAGACCCAGCGGGAACAGGGGCACAGATACGCAGTATTTT	CSVRPSGNRGTDTQYF
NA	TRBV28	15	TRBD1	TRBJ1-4	TGTGCCAGCAGCTTAACAGGGGTCGCTAATGAAAAACTGTTTTTT	CASSLTGVANEKLFF
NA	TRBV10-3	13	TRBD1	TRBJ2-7	TGTGCCACGTCCGGGACAGGGGGCAACGAGCAGTACTTC	CATSGTGGNEQYF
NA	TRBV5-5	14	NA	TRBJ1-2	TGTGCCAGCAGCTTGGCAAGGGGGAACTATGGCTACACCTTC	CASSLARGNYGYTF
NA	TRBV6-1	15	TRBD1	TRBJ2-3	TGTGCCAGCAATAGACAGGGGGCGGGCACAGATACGCAGTATTTT	CASNRQGAGTDTQYF
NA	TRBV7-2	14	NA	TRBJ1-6	TGTGCCAGCAGCTTTCACAACCCGAATTCACCCCTCCACTTT	CASSFHNPNSPLHF
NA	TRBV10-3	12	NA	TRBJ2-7	TGTGCCATCAGTGAGCAGGGTTACGAGCAGTACTTC	CAISEQGYEQYF
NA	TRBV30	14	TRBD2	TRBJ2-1	TGTGCCTGGAGTGCGGGGGGATATGATAATGAGCAGTTCTTC	CAWSAGGYDNEQFF
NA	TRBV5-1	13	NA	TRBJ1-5	TGCGCCAGCAGCCCCGACAGTAACCAGCCCCAGCATTTT	CASSPDSNQPQHF
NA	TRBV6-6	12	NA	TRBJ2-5	TGTGCCAGCAGCCCACAATTTCGGGGCCAGTACTTC	CASSPQFRGQYF
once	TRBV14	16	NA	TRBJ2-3	TGTGCCAGCAGCCGCACTGGGTACAGGGTGGCGGATACGCAGTATTTT	CASSRTGYRVADTQYF
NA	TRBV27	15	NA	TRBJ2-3	TGTGCCAGCAGTCACCGATCGAGTTTAACAGATACGCAGTATTTT	CASSHRSSLTDTQYF
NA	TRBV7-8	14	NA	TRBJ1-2	TGTGCCAGCAGCCCTGTGGAGGGGCGATCTGGCTACACCTTC	CASSPVEGRSGYTF
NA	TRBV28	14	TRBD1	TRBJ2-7	TGTGCCAGCAGCTTCGGGACAGGTTCCTACGAGCAGTACTTC	CASSFGTGSYEQYF
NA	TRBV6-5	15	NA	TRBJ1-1	TGTGCCAGCAAATCAATGAGGGTTTCAAGCACTGAAGCTTTCTTT	CASKSMRVSSTEAFF
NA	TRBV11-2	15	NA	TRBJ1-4	TGTGCCAGCAGCTTATGGGCAGGCTCGAATGAAAAACTGTTTTTT	CASSLWAGSNEKLFF
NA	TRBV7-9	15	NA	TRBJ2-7	TGTGCCAGCAGCGATCAGGGGTCAATCTTCTACGAGCAGTACTTC	CASSDQGSIFYEQYF
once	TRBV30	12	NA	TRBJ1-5	TGTGCCTGGAGTGTTCTAGGTCAGCCCCAGCATTTT	CAWSVLGQPQHF
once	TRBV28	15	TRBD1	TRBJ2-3	TGTGCCAGCTTAAACCGGGACAGACTCACAGATACGCAGTATTTT	CASLNRDRLTDTQYF
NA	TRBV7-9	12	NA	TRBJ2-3	TGTGCCAGCAGCCCCCGGACAGCGACGCAGTATTTT	CASSPRTATQYF
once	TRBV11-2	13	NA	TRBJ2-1	TGTGCCAGTGGCCGCAACTCCTACAATGAGCAGTTCTTC	CASGRNSYNEQFF
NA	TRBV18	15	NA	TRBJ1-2	TGTGCCAGCTCCAACATGGACAGCCCTAACTATGGCTACACCTTC	CASSNMDSPNYGYTF
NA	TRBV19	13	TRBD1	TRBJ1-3	TGTGCCAGTAACCGGGACAGTGGAAACACCATATATTTT	CASNRDSGNTIYF
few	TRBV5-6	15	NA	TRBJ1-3	TGTGCCAGCAGCCTACCGGACATAGGTGGAAACACCATATATTTT	CASSLPDIGGNTIYF
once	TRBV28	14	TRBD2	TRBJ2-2	TGTGCCAGTGGACTAGCGGGACACACCGGGGAGCTGTTTTTT	CASGLAGHTGELFF
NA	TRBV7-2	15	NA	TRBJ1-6	TGTGCCAGCCGGGTTCCCGGGACACAGAATTCACCCCTCCACTTT	CASRVPGTQNSPLHF
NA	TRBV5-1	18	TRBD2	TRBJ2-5	TGCGCCAGCAGCAGCGGACTAGCGGGAGGGCCTTTGCGAGAGACCCAGTACTTC	CASSSGLAGGPLRETQYF
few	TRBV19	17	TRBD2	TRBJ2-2	TGTGCCAGTAGAAGCGGGAGGGTCTGGGGTGACACCGGGGAGCTGTTTTTT	CASRSGRVWGDTGELFF
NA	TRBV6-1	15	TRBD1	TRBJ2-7	TGTGCCAGCAGTCCGAAAAACAGGGGATCTAACGAGCAGTACTTC	CASSPKNRGSNEQYF